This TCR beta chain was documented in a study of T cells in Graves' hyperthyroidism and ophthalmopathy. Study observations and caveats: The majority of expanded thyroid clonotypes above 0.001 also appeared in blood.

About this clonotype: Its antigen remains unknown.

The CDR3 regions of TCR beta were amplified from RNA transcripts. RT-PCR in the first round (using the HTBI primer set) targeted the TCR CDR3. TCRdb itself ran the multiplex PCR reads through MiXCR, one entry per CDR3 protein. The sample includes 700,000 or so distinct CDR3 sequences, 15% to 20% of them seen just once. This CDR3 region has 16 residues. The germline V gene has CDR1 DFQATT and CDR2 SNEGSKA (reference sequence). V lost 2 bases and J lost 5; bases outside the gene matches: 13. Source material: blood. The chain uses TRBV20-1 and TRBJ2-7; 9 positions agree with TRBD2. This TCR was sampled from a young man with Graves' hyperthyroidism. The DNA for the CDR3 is TGCAGTGCTAGAACCGATTCTAGCGGGAACTGGCACGAGCAGTACTTC. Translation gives CSARTDSSGNWHEQYF.